The sequence of this TCR beta chain was determined in a study of T cells in Graves' hyperthyroidism and ophthalmopathy. Overall study results and limits: Most thyroid clonotypes with frequency above 0.001 were detected in blood.

The V gene end was trimmed by 0 bases and the J gene end by 4 bases; junction bases not matched to a gene: 3. CDR1 and CDR2 from the germline V gene are SGDLS and YYNGEE. The length of the CDR3 is 15 residues. The TCR beta CDR3 regions underwent amplification using RNA transcripts as the source. Initially, a first-round RT-PCR of the TCR CDR3 employed the HTBI primer set. One entry per CDR3 protein, called by TCRdb with MiXCR from the multiplex PCR reads. The table lists about 320,000 distinct CDR3 sequences, 15% to 20% of them singletons. This clonotype has just a few counts. What it binds is not known.

J is TRBJ2-1 and V is TRBV9, with TRBD2 identical over 8 bases. The receptor comes from a young man with Graves' hyperthyroidism. The sample was blood. CDR3 bases: TGTGCCAGCAGCGTAGCGGGAGGGGTTTACAATGAGCAGTTCTTC. Its protein is CASSVAGGVYNEQFF.